A single TCR beta chain is shown here with its context. Adults between about 18 and 89 years of age took part from 24 US areas. Allocation to cohorts depended on clinical history reported by the participants. Cohort 3 recovered donors had two negative PCRs, clearance, or symptom resolution. Germline V CDR1 and CDR2: WNHNN, SYGVQD (reference sequence). After removal of 4 bases from V and 6 bases from J, the junction contained 1 base not matched to a gene. The CDR3 is 12 amino acids. The data belong to a study of blood T cell repertoires in COVID-19. Produced via immunoSEQ multiplex PCR; TCRdb's table is partial and in-frame only. The data contain about 250,000 clones, 75% to 90% of them singletons.

This receptor was identified in a middle-aged man who had recovered from COVID-19. Sequenced material: PBMCs or T cells enriched from blood (not recorded which). The chain joins TRBV10-1 to TRBJ1-2, with 8 bases fitting TRBD1. CDR3: CASSGDRHGYTF. The DNA for the CDR3 is TGCGCCAGCAGTGGGGACAGGCATGGCTACACCTTC.